This note documents a single TCR beta chain sequence. This specimen belongs to a study of T cell changes during pregnancy in multiple sclerosis. The germline CDR1 and CDR2 sequences are MNHEY and SMNVEV (reference sequence). V dropped 3 bases and J dropped 2 bases, with 13 bases sitting between them. The CDR3 is made up of 15 amino acids. Some clones are missing from TCRdb's copy, which holds only in-frame ones; the method was immunoSEQ multiplex PCR. The table lists about 40,000 clones, around 90% of them singletons, with 13% in the top ten. The chain joins TRBV27 to TRBJ1-2, with D possibly being TRBD1 (6 bases). This receptor was obtained from a female donor with multiple sclerosis, enrolled in a pregnancy study. The specimen was CD8+ T cells from peripheral blood mononuclear cells, collected in the first trimester of pregnancy. The CDR3 reads CASSFSGGGNYGYTF. The CDR3 region has the DNA TGTGCCAGCAGTTTTTCGGGCGGGGGCAACTATGGCTACACCTTC.